The 19 T cell receptor beta chains below come from one sample, sequenced in a study of CD8 T cells in ankylosing spondylitis. A single record per CDR3 protein comes from TCRdb applying MiXCR to the 5' RACE reads. The repertoire holds about 400,000 distinct CDR3 sequences, with approximately 20% as singletons. What these receptors recognize is not known. General study findings and limits: A TCR beta motif made of about eight highly homologous variants seemed typical of ankylosing spondylitis blood.

The sample taken for sequencing was blood, either unsorted or a sorted T cell fraction (not recorded which). Receptor source: a male donor with ankylosing spondylitis.

This clonotype has a handful of counts. The chain carries TRBV7-2 and TRBJ2-2; D is possibly TRBD2 (6 bases). Trimming left V 2 bases short and J 2 bases short, with 9 bases between. Germline lookup yields CDR1 SGHTA and CDR2 FQGNSA. This CDR3 comprises 15 residues. In DNA form, the CDR3 reads TGTGCCAGCAGCTTACTGGGAGGAAACACCGGGGAGCTGTTTTTT. It yields the protein CASSLLGGNTGELFF.

The J gene is TRBJ2-4, the V gene TRBV5-1; 9 bases line up with TRBD2. With V trimmed by 7 bases and J by 6 bases, 5 bases remained unmatched. CDR1 and CDR2 from the germline V gene are SGHRS and YFSETQ. CDR3 length equals 13 residues. In DNA form, the CDR3 reads TGCGCCAGCGCCTGGCGGGAGGGAAACATTCAGTACTTC. It specifies CASAWREGNIQYF.

The V and J genes are TRBV6-6 and TRBJ2-5, with 7 bases matching TRBD1. The CDR3 has 13 amino acids. Germline values: CDR1 MNHNY, CDR2 SVGAGI (reference sequence). V was clipped by 7 bases and J by 5 bases; unmatched bases: 7. The CDR3 region is CASTRQGGETQYF. CDR3 nucleotide sequence: TGTGCCAGCACCCGACAGGGTGGCGAGACCCAGTACTTC.

This clonotype turned up a few times. The CDR3 here is CSVEPTGMNTEAFF. CDR3 nucleotides: TGCAGCGTTGAACCGACAGGGATGAACACTGAAGCTTTCTTT. The chain joins TRBV29-1 to TRBJ1-1, with TRBD1 identical over 7 bases. Germline V lookup: CDR1 SQVTM, CDR2 ANQGSEA. J gave up 0 bases and V 2 bases, and 3 bases lay outside the gene matches. The CDR3 has 14 amino acids.

This clonotype was observed many times. The V gene is TRBV6-5, the J gene TRBJ1-6; a weak D match, TRBD1 (6 bases). The germline gives CDR1 MNHEY, CDR2 SVGAGI. Trimming removed 4 bases at V and 6 bases at J, with 16 bases between. The CDR3 covers 16 residues. CDR3 loop: CASSSLLTGTNSPLHF. The CDR3 DNA reads as TGTGCCAGCAGTTCCCTCCTTACAGGGACTAATTCACCCCTCCACTTT.

This clonotype was found many times. The J gene is TRBJ2-1, the V gene TRBV7-9; a weak D match, TRBD2 (6 bases). The ends were cut back, 5 bases at V and 8 bases at J, with 19 bases in the middle. Germline CDR1 SEHNR, CDR2 FQNEAQ (reference sequence). The CDR3 covers 15 residues. CDR3 amino acids: CASSTGTGGGDEQFF. Written as DNA, the CDR3 is TGTGCCAGCAGCACCGGGACTGGGGGTGGCGATGAGCAGTTCTTC.

The rearrangement links TRBV28 to TRBJ1-4; D remains ambiguous. The CDR3 is 15 residues long. The germline V gene has CDR1 MDHEN and CDR2 SYDVKM. Trimming stripped 5 bases from V and 1 base from J, with 11 bases between. CDR3 in DNA: TGTGCCAGCAGTAACCCAGGTGTAACTAATGAAAAACTGTTTTTT. Translating it yields CASSNPGVTNEKLFF. Using reference TRBV28 and TRBJ1-4 for the parts outside the CDR3, the full variable domain is DVKVTQSSRYLVKRTGEKVFLECVQDMDHENMFWYRQDPGLGLRLIYFSYDVKMKEKGDIPEGYSVSREKKERFSLILESASTNQTSMYLCASSNPGVTNEKLFFGSGTQLSVL.

The gene calls are TRBV7-9 and TRBJ2-2; D is unresolved. The CDR3 covers 13 residues. Trimming removed 2 bases from V and 6 bases from J, with 7 bases in between. Germline V lookup: CDR1 SEHNR, CDR2 FQNEAQ (reference sequence). The CDR3 DNA is TGTGCCAGCAGCTTATTGGGTGCCGGGGAGCTGTTTTTT. Protein: CASSLLGAGELFF.

The chain joins TRBV6-1 to TRBJ1-1; D is unresolved. The V gene lost 2 bases and the J gene lost 3 bases, with 7 bases spanning the gap. CDR3 length equals 13 residues. Germline V gives CDR1 MNHNS, CDR2 SASEGT. CDR3: CASSELRDTEAFF. The CDR3 DNA reads as TGTGCCAGCAGTGAATTAAGGGACACTGAAGCTTTCTTT.

This clonotype was seen just once. V is TRBV18 and J is TRBJ2-3; 8 nucleotides agree with TRBD1. Trimming at V came to 3 bases and at J to 3 bases, leaving 8 bases not matched to a gene. CDR3 size: 16 residues. Looked up from germline, CDR1 is KGHSH and CDR2 is LQKENI. The CDR3 reads CASSPRTGLTTDTQYF. In nucleotides, the CDR3 is TGTGCCAGCTCACCGAGGACAGGGCTTACGACAGATACGCAGTATTTT.

This clonotype was counted ten times or more. The chain carries TRBV6-2 or TRBV6-3 and TRBJ2-7; 8 bases map to TRBD1. There are 15 residues in the CDR3. J lost 0 bases, V lost 5 bases, and 6 bases had no gene match. Germline V lookup: CDR1 MNHEY, CDR2 SVGEGT. Here the CDR3 reads CASSDRGDYSYEQYF. The CDR3 bases are TGTGCCAGCAGTGACAGGGGCGACTACTCCTACGAGCAGTACTTC.

This clonotype was seen more than once but under ten times. The chain recombines TRBV6-1 with TRBJ2-3, with a weak D call TRBD1 (5 bases). Germline V gene data show CDR1 as MNHNS and CDR2 as SASEGT. Trimming took off 9 bases at V and 14 bases at J, with 24 bases between the two ends. The CDR3 covers 13 residues. The CDR3 bases are TGTGCCAGTCTCTACGCCGGACACCCCCCAGCGTATTTT. This sequence encodes CASLYAGHPPAYF.

This clonotype was counted between two and nine times. Here the CDR3 reads CASTKSRAGYNEQFF. CDR3 sequence (DNA): TGTGCCAGCACCAAGTCCAGGGCGGGCTACAATGAGCAGTTCTTC. The chain couples TRBV2 to TRBJ2-1; tentatively, D is TRBD1 or TRBD2 (5 bases each). V lost 7 bases, J lost 3 bases, and 16 bases lay in between. Looked up from germline, CDR1 is SNHLY and CDR2 is FYNNEI. The CDR3 extends over 15 amino acids.

This clonotype was counted at least ten times. CDR3 in amino acids: CASSPLNTIYF. CDR3 coding DNA: TGTGCCAGCAGTCCCCTGAACACCATATATTTT. V usage is TRBV12-3 or TRBV12-4 and J usage is TRBJ1-3; no definite D call. V was cut by 5 bases and J by 7 bases, with 6 bases left in between. The CDR3 runs to 11 residues.

The chain couples TRBV12-3 or TRBV12-4 to TRBJ2-5, with D tentatively TRBD1 (6 bases). The V gene lost 4 bases and the J gene lost 1 base, with 13 bases spanning the gap. The CDR3 is 15 amino acids. The DNA for the CDR3 is TGTGCCAGCAGTTCCTCCGGGACATTCCAAGAGACCCAGTACTTC. Its translation: CASSSSGTFQETQYF.

Notes on this clonotype: The junction does not match germline at one end; this may be a read error. The gene calls are TRBV20-1 and TRBJ2-5; possibly TRBD1 for D (7 bases). Germline CDR1 and CDR2: DFQATT and SNEGSKA (reference sequence). The CDR3 covers 12 residues. CDR3 in amino acids: CSAGGTVPTGNF. CDR3 nucleotides: TGCAGTGCTGGAGGGACAGTCCCTACGGGGAACTTC.

The rearrangement joins TRBV28 to TRBJ2-1; the match to TRBD2 covers 9 bases. The CDR3 sequence is 17 residues long. The ends lost 5 bases at V and 3 bases at J; junction bases unmatched: 11. CDR1 and CDR2 (germline): MDHEN, SYDVKM. The CDR3 sequence is CASSTSGPRAGYNEQFF. The CDR3 nucleotides read TGTGCCAGCAGTACTAGCGGGCCCCGAGCAGGCTACAATGAGCAGTTCTTC.

This clonotype has only a few counts. The rearrangement uses TRBV6-2 or TRBV6-3 and TRBJ2-2; D might be TRBD2 (6 bases). This CDR3 has 17 amino acids. Germline V CDR1 and CDR2: MNHEY, SVGEGT. Trimming pared 5 bases from V and 0 bases from J, leaving 16 bases between. The CDR3 sequence: CASSTGAGIPNTGELFF. CDR3 DNA sequence: TGTGCCAGCAGTACAGGTGCGGGGATACCGAACACCGGGGAGCTGTTTTTT.

This clonotype was observed at least ten times. The chain joins TRBV20-1 to TRBJ2-7, with D possibly TRBD2 on 5 matching bases. CDR1 is DFQATT and CDR2 is SNEGSKA in the germline V gene (reference sequence). The CDR3 covers 13 residues. CDR3 amino acids: CPDPGWEEGEQYF. CDR3 in DNA: TGCCCGGACCCGGGATGGGAAGAGGGCGAGCAGTACTTC.